Shown below are 30 T cell receptor beta chains from a single sample sequenced in a study of sequential checkpoint blockade in melanoma. Treatment here: randomized to nivolumab then ipilimumab (arm A) or the reverse (arm B). Some clones are missing from TCRdb's copy, which holds only in-frame ones; the method was immunoSEQ multiplex PCR. The table lists over 10,000 clones, 25% to 30% of them singletons. This specimen consisted of tumor tissue (inferred from file names), obtained from a patient given nivolumab and ipilimumab in sequence. These receptors were taken from a human donor with melanoma.

The chain combines TRBV12-5 with TRBJ2-1; maybe TRBD2 (6 bases). This CDR3 is 13 amino acids long. Germline CDR1 LGHNT, CDR2 FRNRAP. The CDR3 here is CASVGGGRHEQFF. DNA of the CDR3: TGTGCCAGCGTGGGAGGAGGGAGGCATGAGCAGTTCTTC.

This clone was counted only a few times. The gene calls are TRBV7-1 and TRBJ1-1, with 7 bases lining up with TRBD1. TRBV7-1 is known as an ORF, though its function is uncertain. The V and J ends lost 8 bases and 2 bases, in that order; junction bases with no gene match: 5. This CDR3 spans 13 amino acids. This CDR3 reads CASGEGANTEAFF. Here the CDR3 DNA reads TGTGCCAGCGGGGAGGGGGCTAACACTGAAGCTTTCTTT.

J is TRBJ2-1 and V is TRBV27, with 9 positions matching TRBD2. Germline V CDR1 and CDR2: MNHEY, SMNVEV (reference sequence). The CDR3 runs 17 residues. Trimming removed 5 bases from V and 2 bases from J; junction bases left unmatched: 10. The chain's CDR3 is CASSPDLSGSAYNEQFF. CDR3 nucleotides: TGTGCCAGCAGTCCTGATCTTAGCGGGAGCGCCTACAATGAGCAGTTCTTC.

This clone has more than one count but fewer than ten. The chain couples TRBV6-8 to TRBJ1-4; 10 bases align to TRBD1. Germline V gene sequence: CDR1 MNHGY, CDR2 SAAAGT. The CDR3 has 18 residues. V trimming: 2 bases; J trimming: 6 bases; junction bases outside the gene matches: 12. The CDR3: CASSYGTGPGQGHEKLFF. The CDR3 DNA is TGTGCCAGCAGTTACGGAACCGGACCGGGACAGGGGCATGAAAAACTGTTTTTT.

This clone has a handful of counts. The rearrangement links TRBV6-8 to TRBJ2-3, with D perhaps matching TRBD2 (6 bases). The CDR3 length is 18 residues. V was cut by 0 bases and J by 4 bases, with 20 bases left in between. The germline gives CDR1 MNHGY, CDR2 SAAAGT. The CDR3 DNA is TGTGCCAGCAGTTACTCGTATAGAGCGGGCCCCACGCCAGATACGCAGTATTTT. This translates into CASSYSYRAGPTPDTQYF.

This chain uses TRBV19 with TRBJ2-1; weak D call: TRBD1 (6 bases). Trimming took off 9 bases at V and 5 bases at J, with 11 bases between the two ends. The germline V gene encodes CDR1 LNHDA and CDR2 SQIVND (reference sequence). The CDR3 contains 12 residues. The CDR3 region has the DNA TGTGCCAGCCTGGACAGTCACAATGAGCAGTTCTTC. Amino acids: CASLDSHNEQFF.

The rearrangement uses TRBV19 and TRBJ2-3, with D perhaps TRBD2 (5 bases). V was shortened by 2 bases and J by 0 bases, with 6 bases between the two germline ends. CDR1 is LNHDA, CDR2 SQIVND, per germline (reference sequence). This CDR3 is 14 amino acids long. The CDR3 DNA is TGTGCCAGTAGTATACGGGGTAGCACAGATACGCAGTATTTT. Translating gives CASSIRGSTDTQYF.

This clone has just a few counts. The genes are TRBV2 and TRBJ1-5; 7 nucleotides match TRBD1. With 2 bases clipped from V and 3 bases from J, the junction kept 4 bases outside the gene matches. This CDR3 contains 15 residues. Germline V gives CDR1 SNHLY, CDR2 FYNNEI. The CDR3 protein is CASSEMGQNNQPQHF. The CDR3 DNA reads TGTGCCAGCAGTGAAATGGGACAGAACAATCAGCCCCAGCATTTT.

Ten or more counts support this clone. The rearrangement joins TRBV11-3 to TRBJ1-1, with unresolved D. Trimming took off 1 base at V and 2 bases at J, with 14 bases between the two ends. The germline V gene encodes CDR1 SGHNT and CDR2 YENEEA. The CDR3 is 16 amino acids. CDR3 sequence reads: CASSLVLAGENTEAFF. CDR3 coding DNA: TGTGCCAGCAGCTTAGTGCTCGCAGGCGAAAACACTGAAGCTTTCTTT.

CDR3 in amino acids: CASSIAPQFGTDTQYF. DNA for the CDR3: TGTGCCAGTAGTATAGCCCCTCAGTTTGGCACAGATACGCAGTATTTT. The chain couples TRBV19 to TRBJ2-3; D gene ambiguous. CDR3 length: 16 amino acids. Trimming took 1 base from V and 1 from J, leaving 12 bases between them. CDR1 is LNHDA, CDR2 SQIVND, per germline (reference sequence). Looking up the rest from reference TRBV19 and TRBJ2-3 gives the full variable domain: DGGITQSPKYLFRKEGQNVTLSCEQNLNHDAMYWYRQDPGQGLRLIYYSQIVNDFQKGDIAEGYSVSREKKESFPLTVTSAQKNPTAFYLCASSIAPQFGTDTQYFGPGTRLTVL.

The chain has TRBV5-1 and TRBJ2-1; TRBD1 or TRBD2 may be the D gene (5 bases each). Trimming left V 3 bases short and J 7 bases short, with 23 bases between. The CDR3 is 17 residues long. CDR1 is SGHRS and CDR2 is YFSETQ in the germline V gene. CDR3 nucleotides: TGCGCCAGCAGCTCCCAATATATGGGAGTGGGACGTAATGAGCAGTTCTTC. Amino acids: CASSSQYMGVGRNEQFF.

The chain couples TRBV29-1 to TRBJ2-7, with 11 bases matching TRBD2. Per germline, CDR1 SQVTM and CDR2 ANQGSEA. V shed 6 bases, J shed 7 bases, and the junction held 11 bases outside the gene matches. The CDR3 consists of 14 residues. The CDR3 is CSVGIAGGPSEQYF. For the CDR3, the DNA is TGCAGCGTGGGCATAGCGGGAGGGCCGAGTGAGCAGTACTTC.

The V and J genes are TRBV19 and TRBJ2-3; weak D call: TRBD2 (5 bases). CDR1 LNHDA and CDR2 SQIVND come from the germline V gene (reference sequence). This CDR3 is 16 amino acids long. The V gene lost 3 bases and the J gene lost 4 bases, with 17 bases spanning the gap. CDR3 loop: CASSMREQALADTQYF. For the CDR3, the DNA is TGTGCCAGTAGTATGAGGGAGCAGGCCCTGGCAGATACGCAGTATTTT.

The table lists this clone with many counts. The chain joins TRBV11-3 to TRBJ1-2; D gene unclear. This CDR3 contains 16 residues. Trimming took 4 bases from V and 2 from J, leaving 17 bases between them. Germline CDR1 SGHNT, CDR2 YENEEA. The DNA of the CDR3 is TGTGCCAGCAGCTCTCAGGACGTCCCCCTGAACTATGGCTACACCTTC. Protein sequence: CASSSQDVPLNYGYTF.

At least ten counts were recorded for this clone. This sequence joins TRBV11-3 and TRBJ1-4; TRBD1 agrees at 7 bases. After removal of 1 base from V and 8 bases from J, the junction contained 4 bases not matched to a gene. The CDR3 sequence is 14 residues long. Germline assignment: CDR1 SGHNT and CDR2 YENEEA. CDR3 amino acids: CASSLGQGREKLFF. The CDR3 bases are TGTGCCAGCAGCTTAGGACAGGGCAGGGAAAAACTGTTTTTT.

By share of the sample, this clone is medium-sized. The rearrangement links TRBV11-3 to TRBJ2-7, with 12 bases identical to TRBD1. Germline values: CDR1 SGHNT, CDR2 YENEEA. V gave up 3 bases and J gave up 5 bases; unmatched junction bases: 8. The CDR3 is made up of 16 amino acids. This chain's CDR3 is CASSLARDRGQNEQYF. CDR3 sequence (DNA): TGTGCCAGCAGCTTGGCCCGGGACAGGGGGCAAAACGAGCAGTACTTC.

The V gene is TRBV19, the J gene TRBJ2-3, with TRBD2 matching over 8 bases. The trim removed 7 bases at V and 3 bases at J, leaving 6 bases unmatched. Germline CDR1 LNHDA, CDR2 SQIVND (reference sequence). CDR3 size: 14 residues. CDR3 sequence: CASTPGGETDTQYF. In DNA form, the CDR3 reads TGTGCCAGTACGCCGGGAGGGGAAACAGATACGCAGTATTTT.

The rearrangement links TRBV15 to TRBJ2-5; 12 nucleotides match TRBD2. The CDR3 is 18 amino acids. Germline CDR1 LNHNV, CDR2 YYDKDF (reference sequence). J lost 4 bases, V lost 5 bases, and 14 bases had no gene match. The CDR3 sequence: CATSDLKETSGRRETQYF. The DNA for the CDR3 is TGTGCCACCAGCGACCTAAAAGAGACTAGCGGGAGAAGAGAGACCCAGTACTTC.

This clone has only a few counts. The V call is TRBV10-3, the J call TRBJ1-2; 9 nucleotides align to TRBD1. V trimming: 2 bases; J trimming: 7 bases; junction bases outside the gene matches: 8. This CDR3 spans 15 amino acids. In germline, CDR1 is ENHRY, CDR2 SYGVKD. The CDR3 sequence is CAISEPNRGLVGYTF. CDR3 coding DNA: TGTGCCATCAGTGAGCCGAACAGGGGGCTGGTTGGCTACACCTTC.

The chain employs TRBV6-8 and TRBJ2-6; no reliable D call. V was pared by 4 bases and J by 1 base, with 11 bases between. The CDR3 spans 16 residues. Germline CDR1 and CDR2: MNHGY and SAAAGT. Here the CDR3 DNA reads TGTGCCAGCAGTTTCTCGTCTGATTCTGGGGCCAACGTCCTGACTTTC. Translating gives CASSFSSDSGANVLTF.

This clone was seen ten or more times. The chain joins TRBV11-3 to TRBJ2-3, with TRBD2 matching 7 bases. The germline CDR1 and CDR2 sequences are SGHNT and YENEEA. The length of the CDR3 is 15 residues. Unmatched junction bases numbered 2, after V lost 0 bases and J lost 2 bases. The CDR3 sequence is CASSLEGTNTDTQYF. CDR3 nucleotides: TGTGCCAGCAGCTTAGAGGGGACTAACACAGATACGCAGTATTTT. Full variable domain (missing parts from reference TRBV11-3 and TRBJ2-3): EAGVVQSPRYKIIEKKQPVAFWCNPISGHNTLYWYLQNLGQGPELLIRYENEEAVDDSQLPKDRFSAERLKGVDSTLKIQPAELGDSAVYLCASSLEGTNTDTQYFGPGTRLTVL.

This clone is termed large. The rearrangement links TRBV15 to TRBJ2-1, with D possibly TRBD2 on 6 matching bases. CDR3 length equals 16 residues. V dropped 3 bases and J dropped 8 bases, with 20 bases sitting between them. Germline-derived CDR1 and CDR2 are LNHNV and YYDKDF (reference sequence). CDR3 DNA: TGTGCCACCAGCAGCCCCTGGCGGGAAGGTCGGGATGAGCAGTTCTTC. Residues: CATSSPWREGRDEQFF.

The J gene is TRBJ2-7, the V gene TRBV11-3; a possible D gene is TRBD2 (5 bases). Germline V gene lookup returns CDR1 SGHNT and CDR2 YENEEA. V was shortened by 1 base and J by 5 bases, with 15 bases between the two germline ends. The CDR3 has 15 residues. The CDR3: CASSLVRPGNDEQYF. The CDR3 DNA follows: TGTGCCAGCAGCTTAGTCCGCCCGGGAAATGACGAGCAGTACTTC.

This clone has just a few counts. The gene calls are TRBV6-8 and TRBJ2-3, with TRBD1 identical over 11 bases. Germline trimming cut 5 bases from V and 3 bases from J; bases unmatched to any gene: 10. This CDR3 has 17 residues. The V gene's germline CDR1 is MNHGY and CDR2 SAAAGT. The CDR3 DNA reads TGTGCCAGCAGTGCCAGCCCGGGACAGGGGGTGACAGATACGCAGTATTTT. The encoded protein is CASSASPGQGVTDTQYF.

This sequence joins TRBV28 and TRBJ1-2; 7 bases are a match to TRBD1. Germline CDR1 reads MDHEN; CDR2 reads SYDVKM. Unmatched junction bases numbered 4, after V lost 3 bases and J lost 6 bases. The CDR3 length is 13 residues. The CDR3 DNA is TGTGCCAGCAGTTTCCCAGGGGGTCATGGCTACACCTTC. The encoded protein is CASSFPGGHGYTF.

This clone has a handful of counts. The genes are TRBV28 and TRBJ2-4; D is undetermined. The length of the CDR3 is 16 residues. Germline assignment: CDR1 MDHEN and CDR2 SYDVKM. The ends were cut back, 5 bases at V and 0 bases at J, with 14 bases in the middle. CDR3 sequence reads: CASSPYDAQAKNIQYF. The DNA of the CDR3 is TGTGCCAGCAGTCCGTATGACGCTCAAGCCAAAAACATTCAGTACTTC.

Sample share makes this clone medium-sized (0.01 to 0.1%). The chain combines TRBV4-1 with TRBJ1-4; D is possibly TRBD1 (6 bases). The V gene's germline CDR1 is MGHRA and CDR2 YSYEKL. The CDR3 totals 16 residues. With 4 bases removed from V and 8 bases from J, the gap between germline ends came to 20 bases. The CDR3 region has the DNA TGCGCCAGCAGCCTTCTGAAACGGGGGGCGGTGGAAAAACTGTTTTTT. This sequence encodes CASSLLKRGAVEKLFF.

This clone was recorded many times. The chain uses TRBV28 and TRBJ2-1, with 11 bases that match TRBD2. CDR3 length equals 16 residues. In germline, CDR1 is MDHEN, CDR2 SYDVKM. V shed 5 bases and J 6 bases; nucleotides not matched to a gene: 9. The CDR3 region is CASSPGLAGEGNEQFF. The CDR3, as DNA: TGTGCCAGCAGTCCAGGACTAGCGGGCGAGGGCAATGAGCAGTTCTTC.

This clone was picked up a small number of times. This chain connects TRBV9 to TRBJ1-1; no reliable D call. Germline V gives CDR1 SGDLS, CDR2 YYNGEE. The CDR3 covers 12 residues. Trimming removed 4 bases at V and 0 bases at J, with 4 bases between. The CDR3 reads CASSRMNTEAFF. The CDR3 DNA reads TGTGCCAGCAGCCGAATGAACACTGAAGCTTTCTTT.

V and J are TRBV4-1 and TRBJ2-7; 10 bases line up with TRBD1. The germline CDR1 and CDR2 sequences are MGHRA and YSYEKL. J gave up 1 base and V 4 bases, and 10 bases lay outside the gene matches. The length of the CDR3 is 17 residues. In DNA, the CDR3 is TGCGCCAGCAGCCGAGATCCGCCGGGACAGGGGTCCTACGAGCAGTACTTC. Its translation: CASSRDPPGQGSYEQYF.